This T cell receptor (beta chain) came from a study of breast tumors, draining lymph nodes, adjacent tissues. Broader study findings: Tumors had less TCR diversity than lymph nodes, more than nontumor tissue.

This CDR3 region has 16 residues. Trimming cost V 6 bases and J 7 bases; bases outside gene matches: 13. The germline gives CDR1 SGHNT, CDR2 YYREEE (reference sequence). As for this clonotype: Its antigen remains unidentified.

Axillary draining lymph nodes of breast cancer patients supplied the node samples. TCRdb re-called the multiplex PCR reads with MiXCR, one entry per CDR3 protein. Altogether under 300,000 distinct CDR3 sequences are present, under 40% being singletons, with the ten largest covering over 3.5%. The receptor's source is a female donor with breast cancer. Some clones in this sample may be carry-over from other donors' samples. The V and J genes are TRBV5-4 and TRBJ1-1; 12 nucleotides agree with TRBD1. Sequencing was performed on axillary lymph node tissue. CDR3 DNA: TGTGCCAGCAACCGGGACAGGGGGCCGACAACTGGTGAAGCTTTCTTT. Residues: CASNRDRGPTTGEAFF.